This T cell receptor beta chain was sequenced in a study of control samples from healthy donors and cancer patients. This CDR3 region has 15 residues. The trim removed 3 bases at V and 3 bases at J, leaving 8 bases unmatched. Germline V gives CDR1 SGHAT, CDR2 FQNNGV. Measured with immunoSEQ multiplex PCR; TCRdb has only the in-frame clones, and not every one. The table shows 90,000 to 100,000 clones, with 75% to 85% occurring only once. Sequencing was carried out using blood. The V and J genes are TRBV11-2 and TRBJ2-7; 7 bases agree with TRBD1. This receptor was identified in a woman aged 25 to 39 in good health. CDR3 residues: CASSLGQLILYEQYF. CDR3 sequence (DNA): TGTGCCAGCAGCTTGGGACAGCTTATTCTCTACGAGCAGTACTTC.